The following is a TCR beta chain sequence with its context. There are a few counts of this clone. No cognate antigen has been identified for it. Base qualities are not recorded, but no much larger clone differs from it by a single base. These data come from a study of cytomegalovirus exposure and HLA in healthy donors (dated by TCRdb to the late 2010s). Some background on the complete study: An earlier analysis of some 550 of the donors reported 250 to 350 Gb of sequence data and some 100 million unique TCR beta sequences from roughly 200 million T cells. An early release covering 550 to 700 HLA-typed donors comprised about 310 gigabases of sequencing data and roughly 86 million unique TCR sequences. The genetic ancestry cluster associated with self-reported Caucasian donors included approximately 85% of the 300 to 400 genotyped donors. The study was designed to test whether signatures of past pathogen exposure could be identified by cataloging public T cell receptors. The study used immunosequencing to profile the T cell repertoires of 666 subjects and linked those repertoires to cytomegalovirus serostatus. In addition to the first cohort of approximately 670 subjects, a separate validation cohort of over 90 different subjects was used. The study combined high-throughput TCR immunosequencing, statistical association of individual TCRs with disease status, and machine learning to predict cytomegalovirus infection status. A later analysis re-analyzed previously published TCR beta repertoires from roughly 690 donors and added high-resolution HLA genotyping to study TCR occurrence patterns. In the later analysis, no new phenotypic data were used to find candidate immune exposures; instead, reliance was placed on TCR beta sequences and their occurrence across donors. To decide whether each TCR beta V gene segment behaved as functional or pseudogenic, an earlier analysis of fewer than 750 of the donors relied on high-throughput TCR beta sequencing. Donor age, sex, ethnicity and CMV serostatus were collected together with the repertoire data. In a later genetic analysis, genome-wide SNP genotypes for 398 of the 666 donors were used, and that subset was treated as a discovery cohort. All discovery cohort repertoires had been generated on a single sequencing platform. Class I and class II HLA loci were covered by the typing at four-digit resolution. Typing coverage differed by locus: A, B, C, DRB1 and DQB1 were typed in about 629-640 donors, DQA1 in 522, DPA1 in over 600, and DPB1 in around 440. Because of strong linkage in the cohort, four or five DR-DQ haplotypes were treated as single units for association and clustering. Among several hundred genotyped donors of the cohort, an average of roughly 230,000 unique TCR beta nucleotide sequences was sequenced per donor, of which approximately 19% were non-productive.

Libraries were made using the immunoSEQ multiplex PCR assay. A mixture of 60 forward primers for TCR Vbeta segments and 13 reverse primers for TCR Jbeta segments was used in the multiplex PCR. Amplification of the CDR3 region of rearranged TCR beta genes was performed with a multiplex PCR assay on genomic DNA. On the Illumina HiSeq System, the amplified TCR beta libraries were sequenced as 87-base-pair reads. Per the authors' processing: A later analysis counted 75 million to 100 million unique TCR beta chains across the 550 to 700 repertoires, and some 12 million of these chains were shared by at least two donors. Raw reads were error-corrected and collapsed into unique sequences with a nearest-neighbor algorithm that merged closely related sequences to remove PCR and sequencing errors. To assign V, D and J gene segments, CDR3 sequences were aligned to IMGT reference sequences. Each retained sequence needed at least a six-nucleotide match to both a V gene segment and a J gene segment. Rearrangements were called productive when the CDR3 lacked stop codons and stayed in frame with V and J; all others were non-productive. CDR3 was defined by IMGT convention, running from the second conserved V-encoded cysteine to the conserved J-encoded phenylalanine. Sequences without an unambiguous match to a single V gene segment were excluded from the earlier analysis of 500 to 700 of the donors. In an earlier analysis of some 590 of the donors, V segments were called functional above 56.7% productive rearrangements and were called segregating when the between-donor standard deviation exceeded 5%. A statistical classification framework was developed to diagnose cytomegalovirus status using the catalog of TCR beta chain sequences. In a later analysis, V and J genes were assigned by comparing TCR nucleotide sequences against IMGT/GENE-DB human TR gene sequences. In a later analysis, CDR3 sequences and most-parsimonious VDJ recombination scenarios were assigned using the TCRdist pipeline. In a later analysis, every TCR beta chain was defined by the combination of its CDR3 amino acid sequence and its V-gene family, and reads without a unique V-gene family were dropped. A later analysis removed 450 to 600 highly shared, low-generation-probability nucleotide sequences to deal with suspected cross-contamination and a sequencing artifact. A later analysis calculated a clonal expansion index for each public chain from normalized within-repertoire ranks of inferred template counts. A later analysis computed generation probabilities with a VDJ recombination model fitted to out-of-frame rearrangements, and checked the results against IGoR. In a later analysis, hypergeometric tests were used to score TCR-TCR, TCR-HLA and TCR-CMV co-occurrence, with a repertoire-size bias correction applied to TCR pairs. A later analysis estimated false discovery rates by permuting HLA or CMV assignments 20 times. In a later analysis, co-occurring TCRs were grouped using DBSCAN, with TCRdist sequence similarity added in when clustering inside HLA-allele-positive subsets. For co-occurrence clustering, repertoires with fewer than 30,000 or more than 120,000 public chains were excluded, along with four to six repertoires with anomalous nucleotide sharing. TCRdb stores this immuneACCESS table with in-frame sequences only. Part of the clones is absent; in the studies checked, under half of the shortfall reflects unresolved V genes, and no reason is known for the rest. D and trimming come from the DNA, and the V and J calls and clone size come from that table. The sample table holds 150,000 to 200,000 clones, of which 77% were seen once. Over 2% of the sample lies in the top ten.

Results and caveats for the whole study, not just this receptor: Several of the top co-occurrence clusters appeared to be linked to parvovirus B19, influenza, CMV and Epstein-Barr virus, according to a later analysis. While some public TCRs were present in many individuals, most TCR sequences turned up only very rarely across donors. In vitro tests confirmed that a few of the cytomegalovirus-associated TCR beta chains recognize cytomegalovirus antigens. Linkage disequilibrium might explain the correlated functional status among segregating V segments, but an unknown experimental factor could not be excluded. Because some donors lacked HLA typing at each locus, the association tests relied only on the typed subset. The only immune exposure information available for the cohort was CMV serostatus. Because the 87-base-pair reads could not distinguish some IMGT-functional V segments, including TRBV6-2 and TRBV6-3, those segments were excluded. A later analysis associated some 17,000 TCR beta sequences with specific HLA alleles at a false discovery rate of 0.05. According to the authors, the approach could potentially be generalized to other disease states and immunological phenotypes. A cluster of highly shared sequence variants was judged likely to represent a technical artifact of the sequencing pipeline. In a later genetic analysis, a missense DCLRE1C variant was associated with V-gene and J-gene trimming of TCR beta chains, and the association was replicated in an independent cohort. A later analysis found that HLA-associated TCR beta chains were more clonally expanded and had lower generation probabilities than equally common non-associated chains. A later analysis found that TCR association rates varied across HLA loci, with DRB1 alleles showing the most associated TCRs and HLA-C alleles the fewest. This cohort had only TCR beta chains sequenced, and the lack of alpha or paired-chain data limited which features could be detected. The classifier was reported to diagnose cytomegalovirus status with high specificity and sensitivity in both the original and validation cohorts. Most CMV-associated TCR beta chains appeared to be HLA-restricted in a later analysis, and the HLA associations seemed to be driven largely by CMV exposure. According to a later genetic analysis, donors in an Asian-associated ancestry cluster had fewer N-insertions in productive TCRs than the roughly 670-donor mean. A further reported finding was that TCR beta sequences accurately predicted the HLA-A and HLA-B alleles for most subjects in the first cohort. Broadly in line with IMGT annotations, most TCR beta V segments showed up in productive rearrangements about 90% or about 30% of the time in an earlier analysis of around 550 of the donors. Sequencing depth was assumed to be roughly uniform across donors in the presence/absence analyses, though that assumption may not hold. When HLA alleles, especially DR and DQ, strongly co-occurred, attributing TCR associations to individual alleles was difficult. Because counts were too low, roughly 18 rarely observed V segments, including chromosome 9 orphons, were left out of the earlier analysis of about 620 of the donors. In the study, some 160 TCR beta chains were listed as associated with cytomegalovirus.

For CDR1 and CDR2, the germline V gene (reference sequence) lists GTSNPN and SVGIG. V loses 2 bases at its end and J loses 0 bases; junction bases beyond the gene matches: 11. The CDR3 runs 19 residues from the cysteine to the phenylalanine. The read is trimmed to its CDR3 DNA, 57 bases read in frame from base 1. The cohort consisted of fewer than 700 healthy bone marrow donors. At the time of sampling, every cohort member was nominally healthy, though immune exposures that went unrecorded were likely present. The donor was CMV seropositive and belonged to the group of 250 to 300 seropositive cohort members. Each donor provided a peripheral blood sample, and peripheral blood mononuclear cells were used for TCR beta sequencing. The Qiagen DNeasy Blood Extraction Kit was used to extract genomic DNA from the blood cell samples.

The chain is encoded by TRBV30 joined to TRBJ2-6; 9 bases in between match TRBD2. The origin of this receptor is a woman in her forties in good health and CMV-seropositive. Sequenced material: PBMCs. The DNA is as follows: TGTGCCTGGAGTTTACCCCCCCGGCGGGGGGGCTCTGGGGCCAACGTCCTGACTTTC. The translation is CAWSLPPRRGGSGANVLTF.